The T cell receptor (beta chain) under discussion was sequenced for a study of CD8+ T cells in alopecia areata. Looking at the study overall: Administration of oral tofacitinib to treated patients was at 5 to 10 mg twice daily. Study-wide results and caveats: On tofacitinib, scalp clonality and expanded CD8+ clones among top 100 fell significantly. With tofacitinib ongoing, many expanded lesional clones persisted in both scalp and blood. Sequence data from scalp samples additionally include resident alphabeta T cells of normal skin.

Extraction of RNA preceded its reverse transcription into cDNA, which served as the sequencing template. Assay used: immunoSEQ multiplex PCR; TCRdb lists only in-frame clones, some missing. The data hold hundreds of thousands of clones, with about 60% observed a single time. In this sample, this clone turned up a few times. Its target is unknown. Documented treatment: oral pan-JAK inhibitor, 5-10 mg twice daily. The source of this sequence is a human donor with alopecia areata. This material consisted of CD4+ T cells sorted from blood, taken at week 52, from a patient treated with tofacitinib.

The CDR3 nucleotides read TGTGCCAGCAGTCGGACAGGCCCCTACGAGCAGTACTTC. Amino acid sequence: CASSRTGPYEQYF. The rearrangement joins TRBV6-5 to TRBJ2-7; TRBD1 agrees at 7 bases. The ends lost 5 bases at V and 2 bases at J; junction bases unmatched: 3. Per the germline V gene, CDR1 is MNHEY and CDR2 is SVGAGI. The CDR3 has 13 amino acids.